This T cell receptor (beta chain) was obtained from a study of T-cell memory formation after mild COVID-19. TCRdb reanalysed the 5' RACE reads using MiXCR and keeps one entry per CDR3 protein. The sample has 550,000 to 600,000 distinct CDR3 sequences; around 15% are singletons. This clonotype was observed a few times. Germline CDR1 reads MGHDK; CDR2 reads SYGVNS. The V end lost 3 bases, the J end lost 4 bases, and 9 bases lay between the germline ends. The CDR3 loop spans 13 amino acids. This receptor was taken from an adult woman who had mild COVID-19 (a few samples of this study predate the infection). Cell type and time point are not known. The gene calls are TRBV25-1 and TRBJ1-2; no definite D call. Sequencing used PBMCs or a T cell subset sorted from them (not recorded which). CDR3 loop: CASSEVSAYGYTF. The CDR3 coding sequence is TGTGCCAGCAGTGAGGTCAGCGCCTATGGCTACACCTTC.